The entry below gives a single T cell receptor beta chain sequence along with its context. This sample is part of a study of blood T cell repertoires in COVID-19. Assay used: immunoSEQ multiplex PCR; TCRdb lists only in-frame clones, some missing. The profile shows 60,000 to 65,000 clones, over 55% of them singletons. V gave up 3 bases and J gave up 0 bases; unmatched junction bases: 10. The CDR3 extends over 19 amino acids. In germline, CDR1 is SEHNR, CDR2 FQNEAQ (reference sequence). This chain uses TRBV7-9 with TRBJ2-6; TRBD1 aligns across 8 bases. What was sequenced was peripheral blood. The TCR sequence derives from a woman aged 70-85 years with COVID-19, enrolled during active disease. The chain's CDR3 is CASSLTRTGGTSGANVLTF. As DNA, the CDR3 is TGTGCCAGCAGCTTGACCCGAACAGGGGGAACCTCTGGGGCCAACGTCCTGACTTTC.